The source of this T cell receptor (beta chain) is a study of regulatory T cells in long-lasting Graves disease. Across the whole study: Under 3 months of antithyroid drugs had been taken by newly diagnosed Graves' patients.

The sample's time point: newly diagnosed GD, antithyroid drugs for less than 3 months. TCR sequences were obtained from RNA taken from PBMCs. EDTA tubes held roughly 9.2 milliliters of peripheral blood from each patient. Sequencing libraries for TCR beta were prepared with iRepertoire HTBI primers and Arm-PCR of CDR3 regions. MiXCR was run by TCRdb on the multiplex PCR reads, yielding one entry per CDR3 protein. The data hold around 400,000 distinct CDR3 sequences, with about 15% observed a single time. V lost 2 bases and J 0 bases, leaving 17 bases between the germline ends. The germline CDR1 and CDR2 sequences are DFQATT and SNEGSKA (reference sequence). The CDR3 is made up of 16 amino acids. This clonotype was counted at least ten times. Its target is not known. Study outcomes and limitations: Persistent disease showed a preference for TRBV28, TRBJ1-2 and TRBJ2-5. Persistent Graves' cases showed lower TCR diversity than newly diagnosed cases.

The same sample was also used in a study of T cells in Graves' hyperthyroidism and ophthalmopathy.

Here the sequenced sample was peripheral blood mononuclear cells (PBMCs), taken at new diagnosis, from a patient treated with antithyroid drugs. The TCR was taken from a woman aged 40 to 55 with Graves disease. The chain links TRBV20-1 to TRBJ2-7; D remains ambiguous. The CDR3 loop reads CSARRSGLQFSYEQYF. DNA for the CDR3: TGCAGTGCTAGACGTTCCGGTCTCCAGTTCTCCTACGAGCAGTACTTC.